Shown below are 8 T cell receptor beta chains from a single sample sequenced in a study of graft-versus-host responses after intestinal transplantation. This table comes from immunoSEQ multiplex PCR, and its TCRdb copy is limited to in-frame clones, with some not included. The data contain about 15,000 clones, about 74% of them seen just once; the ten biggest clones take up 3% to 4.5%. Tissue processing of the graft released intraepithelial and lamina propria lymphocytes from it. The sequenced sample was ileum tissue, obtained 14 days after transplant. The receptor source for this set is a human patient who received an intestinal transplant, so some T cells may come from the graft donor.

This chain connects TRBV11-3 to TRBJ2-4, with D unclear. The germline gives CDR1 SGHNT, CDR2 YENEEA. This CDR3 contains 14 residues. Trimming stripped 5 bases from V and 1 base from J, with 9 bases between. The CDR3 DNA reads as TGTGCCAGCAGCGGTGACCAGGCCAAAAACATTCAGTACTTC. Translated, it gives CASSGDQAKNIQYF.

The gene calls are TRBV5-1 and TRBJ2-2, with D tentatively TRBD1 (5 bases). The CDR3 is made up of 15 amino acids. Trimming shortened V by 0 bases and J by 7 bases, and 13 bases separated the two germline ends. Germline assignment: CDR1 SGHRS and CDR2 YFSETQ. The CDR3 DNA sequence: TGCGCCAGCAGCTTGGAGGGCAGGGCAATCGGGGAGCTGTTTTTT. It yields the protein CASSLEGRAIGELFF.

The V and J genes are TRBV28 and TRBJ2-1; weak D call: TRBD2 (7 bases). The CDR3 runs to 15 residues. V was trimmed by 6 bases and J by 4 bases, leaving 16 bases between them. Germline CDR1 and CDR2: MDHEN and SYDVKM. The CDR3 loop reads CASRGGGSLYNEQFF. In DNA form, the CDR3 reads TGTGCCAGCAGGGGGGGCGGGAGTCTGTACAATGAGCAGTTCTTC.

Only one count was recorded for this clone. J is TRBJ1-1 and V is TRBV18; D gene uncertain. Germline CDR1 is KGHSH and CDR2 is LQKENI. Trimming left V 0 bases short and J 1 base short, with 9 bases between. This CDR3 comprises 15 residues. CDR3 amino acids: CASSPPRVRNTEAFF. The CDR3 DNA reads TGTGCCAGCTCACCACCTAGGGTTAGGAACACTGAAGCTTTCTTT.

The chain couples TRBV5-8 to TRBJ2-7; D gene unclear. The CDR3 spans 12 residues. The V end lost 0 bases, the J end lost 3 bases, and 4 bases lay between the germline ends. Germline V CDR1 and CDR2: SGHTS, YDEGEE. The CDR3 spells CASSLGGYEQYF. The CDR3 bases are TGTGCCAGCAGCTTGGGCGGCTACGAGCAGTACTTC. The full variable domain, its missing parts supplied by reference TRBV5-8 and TRBJ2-7, is EAGVTQSPTHLIKTRGQQATLRCSPISGHTSVYWYQQALGLGLQFLLWYDEGEERNRGNFPPRFSGRQFPNYSSELNVNALELEDSALYLCASSLGGYEQYFGPGTRLTVT.

The rearrangement joins TRBV19 to TRBJ2-7, with 7 bases identical to TRBD2. The CDR3 consists of 14 residues. The germline V gene encodes CDR1 LNHDA and CDR2 SQIVND (reference sequence). Trimming cost V 1 base and J 2 bases; bases outside gene matches: 2. CDR3 protein: CASSIAGGAYEQYF. The CDR3 nucleotides are TGTGCCAGTAGTATAGCGGGAGGAGCCTACGAGCAGTACTTC.

The chain carries TRBV10-1 and TRBJ2-7; the match to TRBD2 covers 10 bases. The germline V gene encodes CDR1 WNHNN and CDR2 SYGVQD (reference sequence). The CDR3 sequence is 13 residues long. Trimming took 3 bases from V and 4 from J; bases not matched to a gene: 0. This CDR3 reads CASSELAGYEQYF. CDR3 nucleotide sequence: TGCGCCAGCAGTGAACTAGCGGGATACGAGCAGTACTTC.

This sequence joins TRBV19 and TRBJ1-4; no definite D call. Trimming took 9 bases from V and 4 from J, leaving 12 bases between them. The CDR3 contains 13 residues. Looked up from germline, CDR1 is LNHDA and CDR2 is SQIVND (reference sequence). CDR3 coding DNA: TGTGCCAGCTCCCGGGTACTTAATGAAAAACTGTTTTTT. It encodes CASSRVLNEKLFF.